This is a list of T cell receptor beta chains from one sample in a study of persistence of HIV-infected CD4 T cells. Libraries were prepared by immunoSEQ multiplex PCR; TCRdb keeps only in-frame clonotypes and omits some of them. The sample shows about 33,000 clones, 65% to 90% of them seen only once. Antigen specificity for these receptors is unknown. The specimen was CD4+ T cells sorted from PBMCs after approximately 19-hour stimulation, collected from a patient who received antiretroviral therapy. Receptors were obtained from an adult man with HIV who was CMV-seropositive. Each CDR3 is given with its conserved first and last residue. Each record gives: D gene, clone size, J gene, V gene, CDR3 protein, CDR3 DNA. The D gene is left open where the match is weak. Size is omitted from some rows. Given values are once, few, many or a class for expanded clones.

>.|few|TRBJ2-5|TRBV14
CASRRIDSGSETQYF
TGTGCCAGCAGGCGGATCGACAGCGGATCTGAGACCCAGTACTTC
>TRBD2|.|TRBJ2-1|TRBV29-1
CSVEVGLAGGREQFF
TGCAGCGTTGAAGTCGGACTAGCGGGGGGCAGGGAGCAGTTCTTC
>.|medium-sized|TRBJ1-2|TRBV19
CASFGLRPLQNYGYTF
TGTGCCAGTTTCGGGCTACGACCGTTACAGAACTATGGCTACACCTTC
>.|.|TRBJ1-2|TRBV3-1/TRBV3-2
CASSREGPSYGYTF
TGTGCCAGCAGCCGGGAGGGACCGAGCTATGGCTACACCTTC
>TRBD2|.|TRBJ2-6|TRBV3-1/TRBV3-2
CASRLAGGRGANVLTF
TGTGCCAGCAGACTAGCGGGGGGGCGAGGGGCCAACGTCCTGACTTTC
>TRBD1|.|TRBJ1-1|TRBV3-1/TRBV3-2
CASSQGQGMNTEAFF
TGTGCCAGCAGCCAAGGACAGGGCATGAACACTGAAGCTTTCTTT
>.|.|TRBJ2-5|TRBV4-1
CASSQGYEGGRETQYF
TGCGCCAGCAGCCAAGGTTATGAGGGGGGGAGGGAGACCCAGTACTTC
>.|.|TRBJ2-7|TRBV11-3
CASSAGLSYEQYF
TGTGCCAGCAGCGCAGGGCTCTCCTACGAGCAGTACTTC
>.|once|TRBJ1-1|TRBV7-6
CASSLRGTEAFF
TGTGCCAGCAGCTTAAGGGGCACTGAAGCTTTCTTT
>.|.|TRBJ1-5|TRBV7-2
CASSLDWVSNQPQHF
TGTGCCAGCAGCTTAGATTGGGTTAGCAATCAGCCCCAGCATTTT
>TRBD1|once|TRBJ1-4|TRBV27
CASSLTGEGEKLFF
TGTGCCAGCAGTTTAACAGGGGAGGGTGAAAAACTGTTTTTT
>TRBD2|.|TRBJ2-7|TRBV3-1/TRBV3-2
CASSSRLAIYEQYF
TGTGCCAGCAGTTCCAGACTAGCTATCTACGAGCAGTACTTC
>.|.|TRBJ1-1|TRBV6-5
CASSYNSEAFF
TGTGCCAGCAGTTACAACTCTGAAGCTTTCTTT
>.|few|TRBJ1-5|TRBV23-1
CASSQLGGAPFSQHF
TGCGCCAGCAGTCAACTTGGCGGGGCACCGTTCTCCCAGCATTTT
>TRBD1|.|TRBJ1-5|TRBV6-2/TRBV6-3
CASSDRDRNQPQHF
TGTGCCAGCAGTGACCGGGACAGAAATCAGCCCCAGCATTTT
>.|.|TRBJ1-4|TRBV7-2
CASSSRRNEKLFF
TGTGCCAGCAGCTCCAGGAGAAATGAAAAACTGTTTTTT
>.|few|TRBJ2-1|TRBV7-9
CASSLVDLLGDNEQFF
TGTGCCAGCAGCTTAGTTGACCTCCTAGGTGACAATGAGCAGTTCTTC
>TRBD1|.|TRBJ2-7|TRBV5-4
CASSSNRGSHEQYF
TGTGCCAGCAGCTCTAACAGGGGCTCCCACGAGCAGTACTTC
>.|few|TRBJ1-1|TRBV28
CASRVGSTEAFF
TGTGCCAGCAGGGTTGGGTCCACTGAAGCTTTCTTT
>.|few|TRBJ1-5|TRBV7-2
CASSLLPSNQPQHF
TGTGCCAGCAGCTTACTCCCTAGCAATCAGCCCCAGCATTTT
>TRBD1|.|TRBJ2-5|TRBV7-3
CASSRQGAGETQYF
TGTGCCAGCAGCCGACAGGGGGCGGGGGAGACCCAGTACTTC
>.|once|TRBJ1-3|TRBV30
CAWSVAGPSGNTIYF
TGTGCCTGGAGTGTAGCAGGACCCTCTGGAAACACCATATATTTT
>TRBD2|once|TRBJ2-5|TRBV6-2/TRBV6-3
CASSSGAGIETQYF
TGTGCCAGCAGTTCGGGAGCGGGGATAGAGACCCAGTACTTC
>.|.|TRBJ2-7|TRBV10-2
CASSAQGPYEQYF
TGCGCCAGCAGTGCGCAGGGGCCCTACGAGCAGTACTTC
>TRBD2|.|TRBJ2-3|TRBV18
CASSPQRGPTDTQYF
TGTGCCAGCTCACCCCAGCGGGGGCCCACAGATACGCAGTATTTT
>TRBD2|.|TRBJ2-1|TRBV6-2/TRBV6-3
CASSYRSGGVVYNEQFF
TGTGCCAGCAGTTACCGTAGCGGGGGGGTCGTCTACAATGAGCAGTTCTTC
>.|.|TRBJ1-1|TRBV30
CAWTKTGNTEAFF
TGTGCCTGGACCAAGACAGGGAACACTGAAGCTTTCTTT
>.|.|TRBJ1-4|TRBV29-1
CSVGTAEKLFF
TGCAGCGTTGGTACCGCAGAAAAACTGTTTTTT
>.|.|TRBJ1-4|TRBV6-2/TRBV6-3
CASSPSTTFNEKLFF
TGTGCCAGCAGTCCCTCGACGACCTTCAATGAAAAACTGTTTTTT
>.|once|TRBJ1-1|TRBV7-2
CASMRRPNTEAFF
TGTGCCAGCATGCGTCGACCGAACACTGAAGCTTTCTTT
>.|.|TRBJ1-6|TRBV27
CASSPQYSPLHF
TGTGCCAGCAGTCCCCAGTATTCACCCCTCCACTTT
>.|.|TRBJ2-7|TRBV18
CASSPRWNYAGALEQYF
TGTGCCAGCTCACCGCGATGGAATTATGCAGGGGCGCTCGAGCAGTACTTC
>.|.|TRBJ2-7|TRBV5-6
CASSSLGSLVQYF
TGTGCCAGCAGCTCCTTGGGTTCTCTAGTGCAGTACTTC
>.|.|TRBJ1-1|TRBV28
CASREISGLRNTEAFF
TGTGCCAGCAGGGAAATCTCGGGACTCCGGAACACTGAAGCTTTCTTT
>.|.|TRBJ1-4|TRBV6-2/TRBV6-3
CASSYRIRGEATLATNEKLFF
TGTGCCAGCAGTTACCGGATCAGGGGAGAGGCGACTTTGGCAACTAATGAAAAACTGTTTTTT
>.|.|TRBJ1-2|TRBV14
CASSQESVGAGRFYGYTF
TGTGCCAGCAGCCAAGAAAGCGTAGGAGCAGGGCGATTCTATGGCTACACCTTC
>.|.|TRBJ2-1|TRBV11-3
CASSLGGIYNEQFF
TGTGCCAGCAGCTTGGGTGGTATCTACAATGAGCAGTTCTTC
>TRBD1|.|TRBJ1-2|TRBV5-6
CASSGTGGGYGYTF
TGTGCCAGCAGCGGGACAGGTGGCGGCTATGGCTACACCTTC
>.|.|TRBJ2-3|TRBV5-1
CASSLGGDTQYF
TGCGCCAGCAGCTTGGGAGGAGATACGCAGTATTTT
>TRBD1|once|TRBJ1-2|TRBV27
CASSLTPAGRGNYGYTF
TGTGCCAGCAGTTTGACCCCCGCGGGCAGGGGGAACTATGGCTACACCTTC
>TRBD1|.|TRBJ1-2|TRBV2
CASSEYLDRRYGYTF
TGTGCCAGCAGTGAATATCTGGACAGGCGCTATGGCTACACCTTC